Listed below are T cell receptor beta chains from one sample, sequenced in a study of blood T cell repertoires in COVID-19. Assay: immunoSEQ multiplex PCR; the TCRdb copy retains only in-frame clones and omits some. Here the sample spans a few hundred thousand clones, around 88% being singletons. Material: peripheral blood. The receptors originated from a woman in her twenties or thirties with COVID-19, enrolled during active disease. The CDR3 runs from the conserved cysteine through the conserved F or W. The D gene is left open where the match is weak. A clone size is listed for some rows: how often the clone was seen (once, few, many), or a class if it is expanded.

V gene: TRBV5-4
J gene: TRBJ2-5
clone size: .
CDR3 length: 15
D gene: TRBD1
CDR3 DNA: TGTGCCAGCAGCTTGGTCTCAGGGGGTCAAGAGACCCAGTACTTC
CDR3 protein: CASSLVSGGQETQYF

V gene: TRBV6-5
J gene: TRBJ1-1
clone size: .
CDR3 length: 16
D gene: TRBD1
CDR3 DNA: TGTGCCAGCAGTTACTACGGGACAGGGAGGAACACTGAAGCTTTCTTT
CDR3 protein: CASSYYGTGRNTEAFF

V gene: TRBV7-2
J gene: TRBJ2-5
clone size: .
CDR3 length: 16
D gene: .
CDR3 DNA: TGTGCCAGCAGGGGGGGACAGTTTAATCTGCGCGAGACCCAGTACTTC
CDR3 protein: CASRGGQFNLRETQYF

V gene: TRBV24-1
J gene: TRBJ2-3
clone size: once
CDR3 length: 15
D gene: .
CDR3 DNA: TGTGCCACCAGTACCGGACGGGAAAGCACAGATACGCAGTATTTT
CDR3 protein: CATSTGRESTDTQYF

V gene: TRBV7-2
J gene: TRBJ1-4
clone size: .
CDR3 length: 14
D gene: .
CDR3 DNA: TGTGCCAGCAGCCCCGGAGGGGCCCGGGAAAAACTGTTTTTT
CDR3 protein: CASSPGGAREKLFF

V gene: TRBV9
J gene: TRBJ1-2
clone size: .
CDR3 length: 15
D gene: .
CDR3 DNA: TGTGCCAGCAGCGGTATGCAGGGGCTATTCACGGGCTACACCTTC
CDR3 protein: CASSGMQGLFTGYTF

V gene: TRBV24-1
J gene: TRBJ2-3
clone size: .
CDR3 length: 15
D gene: TRBD1
CDR3 DNA: TGTGCCACCAGTGGAGGAGACAGGGTAGCAGATACGCAGTATTTT
CDR3 protein: CATSGGDRVADTQYF

V gene: TRBV10-3
J gene: TRBJ1-1
clone size: .
CDR3 length: 14
D gene: .
CDR3 DNA: TGTGCCATCAGTGAGTTTGAGGATTACACTGAAGCTTTCTTT
CDR3 protein: CAISEFEDYTEAFF

V gene: TRBV3-1/TRBV3-2
J gene: TRBJ2-3
clone size: .
CDR3 length: 14
D gene: .
CDR3 DNA: TGTGCCAGCAGCCAAGAGACTAGCACAGATACGCAGTATTTT
CDR3 protein: CASSQETSTDTQYF

V gene: TRBV5-1
J gene: TRBJ1-1
clone size: .
CDR3 length: 17
D gene: .
CDR3 DNA: TGCGCCAGCAGCCTTGCGGTTGGAATGCCGATTCTCGCTGAAGCTTTCTTT
CDR3 protein: CASSLAVGMPILAEAFF

V gene: TRBV15
J gene: TRBJ1-6
clone size: .
CDR3 length: 15
D gene: TRBD1
CDR3 DNA: TGTGCCACCAGCGTAGACAGGGCTGATAATTCACCCCTCCACTTT
CDR3 protein: CATSVDRADNSPLHF

V gene: TRBV27
J gene: TRBJ1-5
clone size: .
CDR3 length: 13
D gene: .
CDR3 DNA: TGTGCCAGCAGCCGCACAGGGAGTCAGCCCCAGCATTTT
CDR3 protein: CASSRTGSQPQHF

V gene: TRBV27
J gene: TRBJ1-2
clone size: few
CDR3 length: 14
D gene: .
CDR3 DNA: TGTGCCAGCAGTTTAAACCAGGGCCACTATGGCTACACCTTC
CDR3 protein: CASSLNQGHYGYTF

V gene: TRBV6-6
J gene: TRBJ1-2
clone size: .
CDR3 length: 14
D gene: .
CDR3 DNA: TGTGCCAGCAGTTGGTCTGGGGGCCGGGGTGGCTACACCTTC
CDR3 protein: CASSWSGGRGGYTF